These T cell receptor beta chains were read from a single sample in a study of OX40 agonist ivuxolimab in advanced cancers. TCRdb's table, derived via immunoSEQ multiplex PCR, lists solely in-frame clones and lacks some. The sample carries over 50,000 clones, 75% to 90% recorded once. This specimen was CD4+ or CD8+ T cells sorted from blood, taken in a trial of the OX40 agonist ivuxolimab. These receptors all come from an adult with an advanced solid tumor such as melanoma, head and neck, liver or kidney cancer. Both conserved end residues are part of each CDR3. D genes are given only for firm matches. Not every row has a clone size; where given, it reads once, few, many or a size class.

>TRBJ1-3|-|TRBV19|-
CASSISGSSGNTIYF
TGTGCCAGTAGTATTTCGGGGAGCTCTGGAAACACCATATATTTT
>TRBJ2-1|-|TRBV6-1|TRBD1
CASSEVGTVNEQFF
TGTGCCAGCAGTGAAGTAGGGACAGTCAATGAGCAGTTCTTC
>TRBJ2-7|-|TRBV7-2|TRBD2
CASGLLAAYEQYF
TGTGCCAGCGGGTTACTAGCGGCGTACGAGCAGTACTTC
>TRBJ1-1|-|TRBV7-9|-
CASSLVQNTEAFF
TGTGCCAGCAGCTTAGTTCAGAACACTGAAGCTTTCTTT
>TRBJ2-1|-|TRBV6-5|-
CASSPDGSSYNEQFF
TGTGCCAGCAGTCCCGACGGAAGCTCCTACAATGAGCAGTTCTTC
>TRBJ2-3|-|TRBV7-9|-
CASSSPTRPDTQYF
TGTGCCAGCAGCTCCCCAACTAGGCCAGATACGCAGTATTTT
>TRBJ1-2|-|TRBV5-6|-
CASSLAKGLYGYTF
TGTGCCAGCAGCTTGGCCAAGGGGTTATACGGCTACACCTTC
>TRBJ2-1|once|TRBV18|TRBD1
CASSDLGTDYNEQFF
TGTGCCAGCTCCGACCTTGGGACAGACTACAATGAGCAGTTCTTC
>TRBJ2-6|-|TRBV6-1|-
CASSEGITGSGANVLTF
TGTGCCAGCAGTGAAGGCATAACAGGGTCTGGGGCCAACGTCCTGACTTTC
>TRBJ2-1|once|TRBV27|-
CASSLGGASYNEQFF
TGTGCCAGCAGTTTAGGAGGGGCGTCCTACAATGAGCAGTTCTTC
>TRBJ1-1|-|TRBV2|-
CASSGTPAASEAFF
TGTGCCAGCAGTGGAACTCCCGCGGCGAGTGAAGCTTTCTTT
>TRBJ2-1|-|TRBV11-2|-
CASSLMGVEWGYNEQFF
TGTGCCAGCAGCCTTATGGGTGTCGAGTGGGGGTACAATGAGCAGTTCTTC
>TRBJ1-1|-|TRBV27|TRBD1
CASSLRQGAIVAEAFF
TGTGCCAGCAGTCTAAGACAGGGGGCGATCGTAGCTGAAGCTTTCTTT
>TRBJ2-1|once|TRBV28|-
CASSSERQGHTYNEQFF
TGTGCCAGCAGTTCTGAGCGGCAGGGTCACACCTACAATGAGCAGTTCTTC
>TRBJ1-1|-|TRBV6-5|TRBD1
CASSYSGGRTEAFF
TGTGCCAGCAGTTACTCAGGGGGCCGGACTGAAGCTTTCTTT
>TRBJ1-2|-|TRBV5-4|-
CASSSTGGYTF
TGTGCCAGCAGCTCTACAGGGGGCTACACCTTC
>TRBJ2-3|-|TRBV27|TRBD2
CASRGISGDTLNTDTQYF
TGTGCCAGCAGGGGGATTAGCGGGGATACACTTAACACAGATACGCAGTATTTT
>TRBJ1-2|once|TRBV7-9|TRBD1
CASSNRDRIRYTF
TGTGCCAGCAGCAACCGGGACAGGATTCGCTACACCTTC
>TRBJ1-6|-|TRBV19|-
CASSIDRPGRQNSPLHF
TGTGCCAGTAGTATAGACCGACCGGGACGGCAAAATTCACCCCTCCACTTT
>TRBJ1-1|-|TRBV4-1|-
CASSLGGGERNMNTEAFF
TGCGCCAGCAGCCTCGGCGGGGGGGAAAGGAACATGAACACTGAAGCTTTCTTT
>TRBJ1-2|-|TRBV5-4|-
CASSLDPVGGYTF
TGTGCCAGCAGCTTGGACCCGGTCGGGGGCTACACCTTC
>TRBJ1-3|-|TRBV9|TRBD1
CASRGQGKENTIYF
TGTGCCAGCAGGGGACAGGGGAAGGAAAACACCATATATTTT
>TRBJ2-7|-|TRBV19|-
CASSIAGSSYEQYF
TGTGCCAGTAGTATAGCGGGCAGCTCCTACGAGCAGTACTTC
>TRBJ2-7|-|TRBV5-8|-
CASSLGQLSSYEQYF
TGTGCCAGCAGCTTGGGACAGTTGAGCTCCTACGAGCAGTACTTC
>TRBJ2-1|once|TRBV29-1|-
CSGRDLTYNEQFF
TGCAGCGGTCGGGACCTCACCTACAATGAGCAGTTCTTC
>TRBJ2-2|-|TRBV6-1|-
CASGETGELFF
TGTGCCAGCGGGGAGACCGGGGAGCTGTTTTTT
>TRBJ2-1|-|TRBV29-1|-
CSVEEGTSNEQFF
TGCAGCGTTGAAGAGGGGACTTCCAATGAGCAGTTCTTC
>TRBJ2-7|-|TRBV7-3|-
CASSLMGSREQYF
TGTGCCAGCAGCTTAATGGGTAGTCGGGAGCAGTACTTC
>TRBJ1-2|-|TRBV5-4|-
CASSMGGAGIYGYTF
TGTGCCAGCAGCATGGGGGGGGCAGGGATCTATGGCTACACCTTC
>TRBJ2-5|few|TRBV6-1|-
CASSEWSNQETQYF
TGTGCCAGCAGTGAATGGTCTAACCAAGAGACCCAGTACTTC
>TRBJ1-1|-|TRBV29-1|-
CSGMGGGITEAFF
TGCAGCGGGATGGGGGGTGGAATCACTGAAGCTTTCTTT
>TRBJ2-1|-|TRBV7-2|TRBD2
CASSHPSGSGAFSYNEQFF
TGTGCCAGCAGCCACCCCAGCGGTAGCGGGGCTTTCTCCTACAATGAGCAGTTCTTC
>TRBJ2-5|-|TRBV27|-
CASSLSVQGIGTQYF
TGTGCCAGCAGTTTAAGCGTTCAGGGAATCGGGACCCAGTACTTC
>TRBJ2-5|once|TRBV29-1|-
CSVDGRQETQYF
TGCAGCGTTGATGGACGTCAAGAGACCCAGTACTTC
>TRBJ2-7|-|TRBV10-3|-
CAISEAGLNSYEQYF
TGTGCCATCAGTGAGGCCGGCTTGAACTCCTACGAGCAGTACTTC
>TRBJ1-1|-|TRBV7-2|-
CASSPWQASTEAFF
TGTGCCAGCAGCCCGTGGCAGGCTAGCACTGAAGCTTTCTTT
>TRBJ1-2|few|TRBV2|-
CASSEAQIDSYGYTF
TGTGCCAGCAGTGAAGCGCAGATTGATAGCTATGGCTACACCTTC
>TRBJ1-1|-|TRBV19|-
CASSIGGAGTEAFF
TGTGCCAGTAGTATAGGAGGGGCTGGCACTGAAGCTTTCTTT
>TRBJ1-1|-|TRBV5-3|-
CASSSTLNTEAFF
TGTGCCAGCAGCTCCACTTTGAACACTGAAGCTTTCTTT
>TRBJ2-1|once|TRBV4-3|-
CASSQDGAGLNEQFF
TGCGCCAGCAGCCAAGATGGGGCTGGTTTAAATGAGCAGTTCTTC
>TRBJ2-5|once|TRBV28|-
CASSPPGLQETQYF
TGTGCCAGCAGTCCCCCCGGACTACAAGAGACCCAGTACTTC
>TRBJ1-5|once|TRBV6-6|-
CASRQTHDSNQPQHF
TGTGCCAGCAGGCAGACACATGATAGCAATCAGCCCCAGCATTTT
>TRBJ2-7|-|TRBV6-6|-
CASSYVEASEQYF
TGTGCCAGCAGTTATGTGGAGGCGAGTGAGCAGTACTTC
>TRBJ2-7|-|TRBV27|-
CASSDGYEQYF
TGTGCCAGCAGCGACGGTTACGAGCAGTACTTC